The 15 T cell receptor beta chains below all came from one sample that was sequenced in a study of T cell repertoires in cytomegalovirus infection. MiXCR, run by TCRdb on the reads, gives a single entry per CDR3 protein. The repertoire holds approximately 600,000 distinct CDR3 sequences, with over 35% as singletons. Their target antigens are unknown. The sample here was cultured PBMCs, taken from culture after CMV antigen stimulation. The origin of the receptors is a human donor in good health (CMV status not recorded). Some clones in this sample may be carry-over from other donors' samples.

This clonotype showed up just once. The chain recombines TRBV4-1 with TRBJ2-1; 7 bases agree with TRBD2. V was clipped by 5 bases and J by 5 bases; unmatched bases: 12. The germline V gene encodes CDR1 MGHRA and CDR2 YSYEKL. The CDR3 runs 16 residues. CDR3 in DNA: TGCGCCAGCAGCTCCCACGGGGCGGGGGTGGACAATGAGCAGTTCTTC. Translating it yields CASSSHGAGVDNEQFF.

The V and J genes are TRBV19 and TRBJ2-3; the D is unclear. From germline, CDR1 is LNHDA and CDR2 SQIVND (reference sequence). This CDR3 is built from 11 residues. Trimming left V 7 bases short and J 4 bases short, with 6 bases between. CDR3 region: CASTASDTQYF. Here the CDR3 DNA reads TGTGCCAGTACAGCGTCAGATACGCAGTATTTT.

The V gene is TRBV6-5, the J gene TRBJ2-1, with 9 bases aligning to TRBD2. V shed 6 bases and J 13 bases; nucleotides not matched to a gene: 7. CDR3 size: 12 residues. The germline CDR1 and CDR2 sequences are MNHEY and SVGAGI. CDR3 DNA: TGTGCCAGCAGAAAGGGCGGGAGGGCCCAGTTCTTC. It codes for CASRKGGRAQFF.

This clonotype has a handful of counts. This rearrangement joins TRBV7-2 to TRBJ2-6; TRBD2 aligns across 7 bases. Unmatched junction bases numbered 10, after V lost 5 bases and J lost 0 bases. CDR1 and CDR2 (germline): SGHTA, FQGNSA. This CDR3 comprises 18 residues. Here the CDR3 reads CASSPGLVGSSGANVLTF. As DNA, the CDR3 is TGTGCCAGCAGCCCCGGACTAGTCGGAAGCTCTGGGGCCAACGTCCTGACTTTC. The complete variable domain, with remaining parts taken from reference TRBV7-2 and TRBJ2-6, reads GAGVSQSPSNKVTEKGKDVELRCDPISGHTALYWYRQSLGQGLEFLIYFQGNSAPDKSGLPSDRFSAERTGGSVSTLTIQRTQQEDSAVYLCASSPGLVGSSGANVLTFGAGSRLTVL.

CDR3: CASSQEPGPGADTQYF. CDR3 DNA sequence: TGCGCCAGCAGCCAAGAACCGGGACCAGGAGCAGATACGCAGTATTTT. This chain connects TRBV5-1 to TRBJ2-3; either TRBD1 or TRBD2 may fit D (5 bases each). The CDR3 extends over 16 amino acids. The ends were cut back, 4 bases at V and 4 bases at J, with 19 bases in the middle. Germline V gene sequence: CDR1 SGHRS, CDR2 YFSETQ.

This clonotype appeared a few times. The V gene is TRBV6-2 or TRBV6-3, the J gene TRBJ2-1; the match to TRBD1 covers 8 bases. With 8 bases clipped from V and 3 bases from J, the junction kept 9 bases outside the gene matches. This CDR3 contains 15 residues. Germline assignment: CDR1 MNHEY and CDR2 SVGEGT. In DNA form, the CDR3 reads TGTGCCAGCGCCCCGGACAGGGCTTACTACAATGAGCAGTTCTTC. It is translated as CASAPDRAYYNEQFF.

This clonotype was recorded at least ten times. The chain links TRBV7-8 to TRBJ1-1, with D possibly TRBD1 on 5 matching bases. The CDR3 extends over 14 amino acids. Germline V gene lookup returns CDR1 SGHVS and CDR2 FQNEAQ. V lost 2 bases to trimming and J lost 2 bases, with 9 bases between them. This CDR3 is CASSLKTANTEAFF. The DNA of the CDR3 is TGTGCCAGCAGCTTAAAGACAGCCAACACTGAAGCTTTCTTT.

A few counts support this clonotype. The chain has TRBV10-3 and TRBJ2-1; possibly TRBD1 for D (5 bases). The germline V and J ends were trimmed by 5 bases and 4 bases, with 12 bases remaining between them. Germline V lookup: CDR1 ENHRY, CDR2 SYGVKD. This CDR3 has 14 residues. The CDR3 DNA follows: TGTGCCATCAGTAGACAGAACGTTTACAATGAGCAGTTCTTC. This encodes CAISRQNVYNEQFF.

There are a few counts of this clonotype. The V call is TRBV7-2, the J call TRBJ2-3, with D uncertain. Trimming left V 5 bases short and J 14 bases short, with 14 bases between. The CDR3 has 11 amino acids. Germline-derived CDR1 and CDR2 are SGHTA and FQGNSA. The chain's CDR3 is CASSHGVGGYF. CDR3 DNA sequence: TGTGCCAGCAGCCATGGCGTGGGCGGGTATTTT.

This clonotype was counted between two and nine times. The chain carries TRBV28 and TRBJ1-2; D perhaps matches TRBD1 (5 bases). The ends were cut back, 3 bases at V and 2 bases at J, with 10 bases in the middle. This CDR3 spans 14 amino acids. Germline V gene lookup returns CDR1 MDHEN and CDR2 SYDVKM. DNA of the CDR3: TGTGCCAGCAGTTTCATGGCAGGGAACTATGGCTACACCTTC. Protein sequence: CASSFMAGNYGYTF.

This chain links TRBV20-1 with TRBJ2-3; TRBD2 agrees at 10 bases. CDR3 size: 15 residues. In germline, CDR1 is DFQATT, CDR2 SNEGSKA (reference sequence). Unmatched junction bases numbered 8, after V lost 6 bases and J lost 2 bases. The CDR3: CSAPRLAGLTDTQYF. The CDR3 DNA is TGCAGTGCCCCTCGACTAGCGGGCCTCACAGATACGCAGTATTTT.

This clonotype occurred many times. The chain has TRBV7-8 and TRBJ2-1, with 10 positions matching TRBD1. With 6 bases clipped from V and 8 bases from J, the junction kept 28 bases outside the gene matches. Germline CDR1 SGHVS, CDR2 FQNEAQ. The CDR3 consists of 21 residues. The CDR3 loop is CASRRKFLGQGQQRDKYEQFF. Here the CDR3 DNA reads TGTGCCAGCAGACGCAAGTTCTTGGGACAGGGGCAACAGCGGGATAAGTATGAGCAGTTCTTC.

The rearrangement uses TRBV6-6 and TRBJ2-7; D gene unclear. V lost 6 bases and J 6 bases, leaving 12 bases between the germline ends. This CDR3 is 12 amino acids long. From germline, CDR1 is MNHNY and CDR2 SVGAGI (reference sequence). CDR3: CASRDEGPEQYF. CDR3 in DNA: TGTGCCAGCAGAGACGAAGGGCCCGAGCAGTACTTC.

J is TRBJ1-6 and V is TRBV7-2; perhaps TRBD1 as D (6 bases). V lost 5 bases, J lost 4 bases, and 15 bases lay in between. Germline V CDR1 and CDR2: SGHTA, FQGNSA. The CDR3 runs to 16 residues. CDR3 sequence (DNA): TGTGCCAGCAGCAAGGGGGGGGGTCTGTATAATTCACCCCTCCACTTT. Encoded protein: CASSKGGGLYNSPLHF. Complete variable domain (other parts from reference TRBV7-2 and TRBJ1-6): GAGVSQSPSNKVTEKGKDVELRCDPISGHTALYWYRQSLGQGLEFLIYFQGNSAPDKSGLPSDRFSAERTGGSVSTLTIQRTQQEDSAVYLCASSKGGGLYNSPLHFGNGTRLTVT.

This clonotype was observed a handful of times. The genes are TRBV6-1 and TRBJ2-1, with 7 bases fitting TRBD1. This CDR3 comprises 12 residues. Germline assignment: CDR1 MNHNS and CDR2 SASEGT. V gave up 7 bases and J gave up 10 bases; unmatched junction bases: 7. The CDR3 DNA follows: TGTGCCAGCACCCGAGGGGGCCGGGAGCAGTTCTTC. This gives the protein CASTRGGREQFF.